These 5 T cell receptor beta chains originate from one sample sequenced in a study of blood T cell repertoires in COVID-19. Here immunoSEQ multiplex PCR was the method, and the copy in TCRdb shows in-frame clones only, minus some. Seen here are roughly 38,000 clones, about 82% observed once, and the top ten hold around 4.9%. The sample comprised peripheral blood. All receptors derive from a man between 50 and 59 years old with active COVID-19.

This chain links TRBV11-2 with TRBJ1-6; tentatively, D is TRBD1 (6 bases). The germline V gene encodes CDR1 SGHAT and CDR2 FQNNGV. V was clipped by 3 bases and J by 5 bases, with 8 bases between them. This CDR3 has 14 residues. The CDR3 loop is CASSFRGNNSPLHF. The CDR3 DNA reads as TGTGCCAGCAGCTTCAGGGGAAATAATTCACCCCTCCACTTT. The full variable domain, with the rest looked up from reference TRBV11-2 and TRBJ1-6, is EAGVAQSPRYKIIEKRQSVAFWCNPISGHATLYWYQQILGQGPKLLIQFQNNGVVDDSQLPKDRFSAERLKGVDSTLKIQPAKLEDSAVYLCASSFRGNNSPLHFGNGTRLTVT.

V usage is TRBV11-2 and J usage is TRBJ2-3; D unclear. This CDR3 spans 14 amino acids. Germline values: CDR1 SGHAT, CDR2 FQNNGV. V lost 3 bases to trimming and J lost 2 bases, with 9 bases between them. CDR3 loop: CASSLIDFTDTQYF. The CDR3, as DNA: TGTGCCAGCAGCTTGATTGACTTCACAGATACGCAGTATTTT.

J is TRBJ1-1 and V is TRBV27; the D is unclear. CDR1 MNHEY and CDR2 SMNVEV come from the germline V gene (reference sequence). Trimming cost V 2 bases and J 4 bases, with 11 bases left between them. The CDR3 totals 14 residues. In nucleotides, the CDR3 is TGTGCCAGCAGTTTAAACCAGGTCGCCACTGAAGCTTTCTTT. Translated: CASSLNQVATEAFF.

The V call is TRBV5-5, the J call TRBJ1-2, with 8 bases identical to TRBD1. The CDR3 consists of 12 residues. V was pared by 3 bases and J by 6 bases, with 1 base of the junction left unmatched. CDR1 SGHKS and CDR2 YYEKEE come from the germline V gene (reference sequence). DNA for the CDR3: TGTGCCAGCAGCTACAGGGGGGATGGCTACACCTTC. Its translation: CASSYRGDGYTF. Using reference TRBV5-5 and TRBJ1-2 for the parts outside the CDR3, the full variable domain is DAGVTQSPTHLIKTRGQQVTLRCSPISGHKSVSWYQQVLGQGPQFIFQYYEKEERGRGNFPDRFSARQFPNYSSELNVNALLLGDSALYLCASSYRGDGYTFGSGTRLTVV.

This clone showed up just once. This CDR3 is CASSERGTEQFF. DNA of the CDR3: TGTGCCAGCAGTGAAAGGGGCACTGAGCAGTTCTTC. The gene calls are TRBV6-1 and TRBJ2-1, with a weak D call TRBD1 (5 bases). Germline CDR1 is MNHNS and CDR2 is SASEGT. This CDR3 spans 12 amino acids. Trimming stripped 2 bases from V and 9 bases from J, with 8 bases between.